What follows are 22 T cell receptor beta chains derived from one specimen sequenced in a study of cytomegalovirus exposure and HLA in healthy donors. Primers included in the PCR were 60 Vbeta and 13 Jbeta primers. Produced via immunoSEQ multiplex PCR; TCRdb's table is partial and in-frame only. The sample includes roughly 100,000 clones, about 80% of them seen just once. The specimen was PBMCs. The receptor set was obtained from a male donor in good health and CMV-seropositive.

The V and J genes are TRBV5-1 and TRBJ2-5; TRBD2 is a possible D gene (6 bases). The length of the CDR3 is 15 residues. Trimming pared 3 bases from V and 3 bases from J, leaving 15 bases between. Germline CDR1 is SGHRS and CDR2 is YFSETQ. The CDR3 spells CASSWGISGEETQYF. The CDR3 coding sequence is TGCGCCAGCAGCTGGGGCATCTCGGGAGAAGAGACCCAGTACTTC.

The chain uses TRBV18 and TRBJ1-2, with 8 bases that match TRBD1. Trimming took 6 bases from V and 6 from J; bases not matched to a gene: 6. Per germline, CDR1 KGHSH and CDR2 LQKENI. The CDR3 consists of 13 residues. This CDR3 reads CASSRQGIDGYTF. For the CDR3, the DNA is TGTGCCAGCTCGCGACAGGGGATCGATGGCTACACCTTC.

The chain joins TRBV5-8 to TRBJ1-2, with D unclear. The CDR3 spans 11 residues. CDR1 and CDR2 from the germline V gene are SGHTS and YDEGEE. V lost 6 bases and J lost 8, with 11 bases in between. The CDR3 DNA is TGTGCCAGCAACATCGGGTTCGGCTACACCTTC. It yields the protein CASNIGFGYTF.

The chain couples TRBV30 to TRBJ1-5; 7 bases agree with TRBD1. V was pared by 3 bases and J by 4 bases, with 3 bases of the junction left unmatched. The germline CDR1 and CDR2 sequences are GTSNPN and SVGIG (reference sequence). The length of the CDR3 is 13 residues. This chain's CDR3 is CAWSIQGNQPQHF. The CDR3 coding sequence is TGTGCCTGGAGCATACAGGGGAATCAGCCCCAGCATTTT.

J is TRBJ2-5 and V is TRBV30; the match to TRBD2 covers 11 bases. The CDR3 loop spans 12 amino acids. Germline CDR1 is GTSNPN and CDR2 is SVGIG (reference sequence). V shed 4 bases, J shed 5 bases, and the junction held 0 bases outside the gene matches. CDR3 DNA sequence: TGTGCCTGGACTAGCGGGGGGGAGACCCAGTACTTC. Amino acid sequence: CAWTSGGETQYF.

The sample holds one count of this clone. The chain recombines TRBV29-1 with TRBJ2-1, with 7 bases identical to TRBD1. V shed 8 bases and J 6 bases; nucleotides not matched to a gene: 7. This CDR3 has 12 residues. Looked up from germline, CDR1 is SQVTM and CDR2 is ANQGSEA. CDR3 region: CSRQGPRNEQFF. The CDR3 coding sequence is TGCAGCCGACAGGGACCTCGCAATGAGCAGTTCTTC.

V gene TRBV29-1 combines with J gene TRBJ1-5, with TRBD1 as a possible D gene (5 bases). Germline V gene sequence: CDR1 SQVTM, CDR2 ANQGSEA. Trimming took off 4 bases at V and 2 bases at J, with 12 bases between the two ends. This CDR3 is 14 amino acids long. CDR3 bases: TGCAGCGTTGGGAGCAGGGCCGGCAATCAGCCCCAGCATTTT. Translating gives CSVGSRAGNQPQHF.

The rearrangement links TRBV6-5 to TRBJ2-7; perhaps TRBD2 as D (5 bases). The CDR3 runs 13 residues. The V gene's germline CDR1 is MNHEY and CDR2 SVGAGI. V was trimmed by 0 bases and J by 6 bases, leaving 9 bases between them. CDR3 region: CASSYSSEGEQYF. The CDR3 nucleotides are TGTGCCAGCAGTTACTCCTCCGAGGGCGAGCAGTACTTC.

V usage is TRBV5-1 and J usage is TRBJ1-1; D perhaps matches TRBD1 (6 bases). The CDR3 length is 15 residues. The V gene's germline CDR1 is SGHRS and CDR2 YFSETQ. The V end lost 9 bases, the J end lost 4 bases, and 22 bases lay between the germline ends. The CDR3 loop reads CATTTIPGEPTEAFF. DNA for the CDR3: TGCGCCACCACAACAATCCCAGGGGAACCCACTGAAGCTTTCTTT.

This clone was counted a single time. In DNA form, the CDR3 reads TGTGCCAGCACTCCAGGGAAGTCGTTAGGCTACACCTTC. It specifies CASTPGKSLGYTF. The J gene is TRBJ1-2, the V gene TRBV5-5; tentatively, D is TRBD1 (5 bases). The CDR3 totals 13 residues. V was cut by 6 bases and J by 8 bases, with 17 bases left in between. Germline V gene data show CDR1 as SGHKS and CDR2 as YYEKEE (reference sequence).

CDR3 sequence (DNA): TGTGCCTGGACCCTTAAGCGGGGGGGCAGGGAGACCCAGTACTTC. Protein sequence: CAWTLKRGGRETQYF. The gene calls are TRBV30 and TRBJ2-5; 10 bases match TRBD2. V shed 4 bases and J 5 bases; nucleotides not matched to a gene: 10. This CDR3 is 15 amino acids long. Germline values: CDR1 GTSNPN, CDR2 SVGIG (reference sequence).

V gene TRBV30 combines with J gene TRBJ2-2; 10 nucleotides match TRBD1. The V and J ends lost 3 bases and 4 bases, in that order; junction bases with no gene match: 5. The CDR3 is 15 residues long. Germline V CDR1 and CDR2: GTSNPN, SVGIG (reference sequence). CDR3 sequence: CAWRRQGATTGELFF. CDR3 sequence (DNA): TGTGCCTGGAGGAGACAGGGGGCGACCACCGGGGAGCTGTTTTTT.

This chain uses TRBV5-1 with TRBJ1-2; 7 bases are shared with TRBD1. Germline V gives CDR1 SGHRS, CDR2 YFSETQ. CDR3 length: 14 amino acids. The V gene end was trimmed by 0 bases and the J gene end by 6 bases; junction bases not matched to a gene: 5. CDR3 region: CASSLEQGRNGYTF. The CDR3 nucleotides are TGCGCCAGCAGCTTGGAACAGGGGAGAAATGGCTACACCTTC.

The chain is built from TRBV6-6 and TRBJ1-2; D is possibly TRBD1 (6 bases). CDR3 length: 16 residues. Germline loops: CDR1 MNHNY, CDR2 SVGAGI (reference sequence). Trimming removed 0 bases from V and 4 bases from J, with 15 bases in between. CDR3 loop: CASSYSLTGPSYGYTF. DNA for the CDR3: TGTGCCAGCAGTTACTCGTTGACAGGACCTTCCTATGGCTACACCTTC.

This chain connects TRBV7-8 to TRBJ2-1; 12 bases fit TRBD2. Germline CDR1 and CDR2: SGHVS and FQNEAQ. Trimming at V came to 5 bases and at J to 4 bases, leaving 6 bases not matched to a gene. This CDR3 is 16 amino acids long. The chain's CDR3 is CASSPWTSGEYNEQFF. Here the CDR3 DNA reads TGTGCCAGCAGCCCTTGGACTAGCGGGGAGTACAATGAGCAGTTCTTC.

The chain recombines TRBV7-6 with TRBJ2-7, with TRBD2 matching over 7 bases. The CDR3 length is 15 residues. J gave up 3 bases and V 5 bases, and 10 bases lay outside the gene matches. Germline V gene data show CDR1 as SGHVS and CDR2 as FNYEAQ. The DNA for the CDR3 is TGTGCCAGCAGCCGGGGGGAGCTGCGGGGCTACGAGCAGTACTTC. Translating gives CASSRGELRGYEQYF.

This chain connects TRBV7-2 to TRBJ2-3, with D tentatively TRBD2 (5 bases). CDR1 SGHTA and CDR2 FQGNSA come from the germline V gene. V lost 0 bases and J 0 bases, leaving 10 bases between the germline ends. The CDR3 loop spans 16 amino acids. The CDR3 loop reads CASSLAASRSTDTQYF. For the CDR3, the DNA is TGTGCCAGCAGCTTAGCGGCTAGCCGAAGCACAGATACGCAGTATTTT. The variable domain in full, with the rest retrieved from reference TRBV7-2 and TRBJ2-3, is GAGVSQSPSNKVTEKGKDVELRCDPISGHTALYWYRQSLGQGLEFLIYFQGNSAPDKSGLPSDRFSAERTGGSVSTLTIQRTQQEDSAVYLCASSLAASRSTDTQYFGPGTRLTVL.

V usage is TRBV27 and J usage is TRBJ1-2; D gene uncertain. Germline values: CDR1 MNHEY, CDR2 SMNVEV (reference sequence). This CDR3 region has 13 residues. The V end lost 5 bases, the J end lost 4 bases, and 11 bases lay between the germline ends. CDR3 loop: CASSLSGGYGYTF. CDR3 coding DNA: TGTGCCAGCAGTCTGAGTGGCGGCTATGGCTACACCTTC.

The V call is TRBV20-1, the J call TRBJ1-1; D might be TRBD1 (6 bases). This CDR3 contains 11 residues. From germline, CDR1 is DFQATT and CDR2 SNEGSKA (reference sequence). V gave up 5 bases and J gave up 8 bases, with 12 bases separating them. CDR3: CSAGPTGEAFF. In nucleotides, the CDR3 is TGCAGTGCTGGTCCTACAGGGGAAGCTTTCTTT.

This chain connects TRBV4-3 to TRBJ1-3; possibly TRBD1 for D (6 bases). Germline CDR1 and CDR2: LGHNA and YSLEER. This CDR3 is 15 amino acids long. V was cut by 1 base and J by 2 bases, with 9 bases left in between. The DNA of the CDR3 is TGCGCCAGCAGCCAAGGGGGGGGGCCTGGAAACACCATATATTTT. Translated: CASSQGGGPGNTIYF.

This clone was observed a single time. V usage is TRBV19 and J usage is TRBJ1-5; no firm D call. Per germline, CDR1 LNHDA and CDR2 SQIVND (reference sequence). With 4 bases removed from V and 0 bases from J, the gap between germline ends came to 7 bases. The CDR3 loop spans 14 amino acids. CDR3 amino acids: CASSTGISNQPQHF. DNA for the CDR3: TGTGCCAGTAGTACGGGAATTAGCAATCAGCCCCAGCATTTT.

In DNA, the CDR3 is TGCGCCAGCAGCCAGTTACAGGGAGACGGCTACACCTTC. Protein: CASSQLQGDGYTF. This chain uses TRBV4-3 with TRBJ1-2; D is possibly TRBD1 (6 bases). CDR3 size: 13 residues. With 3 bases removed from V and 8 bases from J, the gap between germline ends came to 13 bases. Germline V gives CDR1 LGHNA, CDR2 YSLEER.